One sample yielded the 26 T cell receptor beta chains listed below, sequenced in a study of cytomegalovirus exposure and HLA in healthy donors. The primer mix had 60 Vbeta and 13 Jbeta primers. Sequenced by immunoSEQ multiplex PCR; TCRdb stores in-frame clones only, minus some. Here the sample spans almost 85,000 clones, around 80% being singletons. The material sequenced was PBMCs. All receptors come from a male donor in good health and CMV-seropositive.

The CDR3 nucleotides read TGTGCCAGCTTACGGCCAGGTTACGAGCAGTACTTC. Translating it yields CASLRPGYEQYF. The chain couples TRBV28 to TRBJ2-7; D unresolved. Germline V gene sequence: CDR1 MDHEN, CDR2 SYDVKM. Between the trimmed V and J ends, which lost 8 bases and 4 bases, there was a span of 12 bases. The length of the CDR3 is 12 residues.

Only one count was recorded for this clone. V is TRBV5-1 and J is TRBJ2-5; 9 nucleotides line up with TRBD1. The end of the DNA aligns better with TRBJ2-7, so the J call may be wrong. Looked up from germline, CDR1 is SGHRS and CDR2 is YFSETQ. The CDR3 totals 17 residues. CDR3 in amino acids: CASSLVGVGQGSYEQYF. Written as DNA, the CDR3 is TGCGCCAGCAGTCTAGTTGGTGTGGGACAGGGTTCCTACGAGCAGTACTTC.

The chain recombines TRBV6-1 with TRBJ1-5; 9 nucleotides match TRBD1. This CDR3 is built from 14 residues. Trimming at V came to 10 bases and at J to 6 bases, leaving 10 bases not matched to a gene. Germline V gives CDR1 MNHNS, CDR2 SASEGT. CDR3 sequence reads: CATARGTGFQPQHF. The CDR3 coding sequence is TGTGCCACCGCCAGAGGGACAGGGTTTCAGCCCCAGCATTTT.

The chain combines TRBV19 with TRBJ1-1; possible D gene TRBD1, 5 bases. V dropped 8 bases and J dropped 5 bases, with 9 bases sitting between them. The germline CDR1 and CDR2 sequences are LNHDA and SQIVND (reference sequence). This CDR3 contains 11 residues. The CDR3 DNA reads as TGTGCCAGTGAAGCAGGGACTGAAGCTTTCTTT. The encoded protein is CASEAGTEAFF.

V and J are TRBV28 and TRBJ1-2; TRBD1 aligns across 7 bases. The germline V gene encodes CDR1 MDHEN and CDR2 SYDVKM. The CDR3 is 13 amino acids. V lost 6 bases to trimming and J lost 4 bases; unmatched junction nucleotides: 5. CDR3 residues: CASRGTASYGYTF. CDR3 nucleotides: TGTGCCAGCAGAGGGACAGCGTCCTATGGCTACACCTTC.

V usage is TRBV9 and J usage is TRBJ2-5; 11 bases agree with TRBD2. The germline CDR1 and CDR2 sequences are SGDLS and YYNGEE. The CDR3 runs 15 residues. V lost 3 bases and J lost 2; bases outside the gene matches: 3. This chain's CDR3 is CASSGLAGQQETQYF. In nucleotides, the CDR3 is TGTGCCAGCAGCGGACTAGCGGGGCAACAAGAGACCCAGTACTTC.

This clone was seen once. The rearrangement links TRBV28 to TRBJ2-7, with 7 bases lining up with TRBD1. Germline V gives CDR1 MDHEN, CDR2 SYDVKM. J was trimmed by 0 bases and V by 5 bases; bases with no gene match: 10. The CDR3 is 16 amino acids. DNA for the CDR3: TGTGCCAGCAGTACACCACGCCGGGACAGCTCCTACGAGCAGTACTTC. It specifies CASSTPRRDSSYEQYF.

This clone has just a few counts. This chain links TRBV30 with TRBJ2-1; 9 nucleotides agree with TRBD2. V dropped 3 bases and J dropped 10; count of bases not matched to a gene: 10. Germline V CDR1 and CDR2: GTSNPN, SVGIG (reference sequence). The CDR3 is 14 residues long. CDR3: CAWSKVAGAGEQFF. The CDR3 nucleotides read TGTGCCTGGAGCAAGGTAGCGGGAGCGGGAGAGCAGTTCTTC.

The chain uses TRBV6-6 and TRBJ2-3; D gene ambiguous. The CDR3 is 15 amino acids. Germline values: CDR1 MNHNY, CDR2 SVGAGI (reference sequence). The germline V and J ends were trimmed by 5 bases and 0 bases, with 12 bases remaining between them. CDR3 DNA: TGTGCCAGCAGTCCCCTTCGCGGCAGCACAGATACGCAGTATTTT. This encodes CASSPLRGSTDTQYF.

With respect to this clone: At one of its ends the junction is not consistent with the germline gene, which may arise from a read error. The V call is TRBV5-1, the J call TRBJ2-5; TRBD2 agrees at 10 bases. There are 15 residues in the CDR3. Per germline, CDR1 SGHRS and CDR2 YFSETQ. In DNA form, the CDR3 reads TGCGCCAGCAGCTTGGGGACTAGCGGTGTCGAGAGCCAGTACTTC. This translates into CASSLGTSGVESQYF.

V gene TRBV18 combines with J gene TRBJ1-3; D possibly corresponds to TRBD1 (6 bases). Deletions cut 6 bases from V and 3 bases from J, with 12 bases between. CDR3 length equals 14 residues. The germline CDR1 and CDR2 sequences are KGHSH and LQKENI. The CDR3 loop is CASSPQGLGNTIYF. CDR3 in DNA: TGTGCCAGCTCCCCCCAGGGGCTTGGAAACACCATATATTTT. Using reference TRBV18 and TRBJ1-3 for the parts outside the CDR3, the full variable domain is NAGVMQNPRHLVRRRGQEARLRCSPMKGHSHVYWYRQLPEEGLKFMVYLQKENIIDESGMPKERFSAEFPKEGPSILRIQQVVRGDSAAYFCASSPQGLGNTIYFGEGSWLTVV.

A few counts support this clone. The J gene is TRBJ2-5, the V gene TRBV14; TRBD1 aligns across 7 bases. The CDR3 loop spans 16 amino acids. Losses at the gene ends were 3 bases for V and 8 bases for J; bases not matched to a gene: 15. The V gene's germline CDR1 is SGHDN and CDR2 FVKESK. This chain's CDR3 is CASSHARGTRLDTQYF. In nucleotides, the CDR3 is TGTGCCAGCAGCCACGCCAGGGGGACCCGTTTAGACACCCAGTACTTC. Full variable domain (missing parts from reference TRBV14 and TRBJ2-5): EAGVTQFPSHSVIEKGQTVTLRCDPISGHDNLYWYRRVMGKEIKFLLHFVKESKQDESGMPNNRFLAERTGGTYSTLKVQPAELEDSGVYFCASSHARGTRLDTQYFGPGTRLLVL.

This clone was found once. The genes are TRBV21-1 and TRBJ2-2; TRBD2 reflects the table's D call only, with no check against the DNA. TRBV21-1 is an annotated pseudogene. The CDR3 is 16 residues long. CDR3 loop: CASSNSSGTNTGELFF. The DNA of the CDR3 is TGTGCCAGCAGCAACTCTAGCGGGACGAACACCGGGGAGCTGTTTTTT.

The chain links TRBV28 to TRBJ2-7; D may be TRBD2 (6 bases). CDR3 length: 12 amino acids. Trimming removed 4 bases from V and 5 bases from J, with 9 bases in between. Germline CDR1 MDHEN, CDR2 SYDVKM. CDR3 loop: CASSSPGDEQYF. CDR3 sequence (DNA): TGTGCCAGCAGTTCCCCGGGGGACGAGCAGTACTTC. The variable domain in full, with the rest retrieved from reference TRBV28 and TRBJ2-7, is DVKVTQSSRYLVKRTGEKVFLECVQDMDHENMFWYRQDPGLGLRLIYFSYDVKMKEKGDIPEGYSVSREKKERFSLILESASTNQTSMYLCASSSPGDEQYFGPGTRLTVT.

The gene calls are TRBV7-9 and TRBJ2-3; 7 bases are shared with TRBD2. The V gene end was trimmed by 3 bases and the J gene end by 5 bases; junction bases not matched to a gene: 8. Germline V gives CDR1 SEHNR, CDR2 FQNEAQ (reference sequence). The CDR3 runs to 15 residues. DNA for the CDR3: TGTGCCAGCAGCTTGATAGCGGGCCCTGTAGATACGCAGTATTTT. It is translated as CASSLIAGPVDTQYF.

The CDR3 spells CASSRAGGPRNEQFF. CDR3 coding DNA: TGTGCCAGCAGTAGGGCGGGAGGGCCAAGGAATGAGCAGTTCTTC. The chain combines TRBV28 with TRBJ2-1, with 9 bases matching TRBD2. The CDR3 consists of 15 residues. Germline V gives CDR1 MDHEN, CDR2 SYDVKM. V gave up 5 bases and J gave up 7 bases; unmatched junction bases: 9.

This chain connects TRBV7-3 to TRBJ2-2, with TRBD1 identical over 7 bases. The CDR3 loop spans 15 amino acids. Trimming at V came to 5 bases and at J to 1 base, leaving 4 bases not matched to a gene. Germline V CDR1 and CDR2: SGHTA, FQGTGA. The CDR3, as DNA: TGTGCCAGCAGCCAAGGGGGCAGGAACACCGGGGAGCTGTTTTTT. As protein: CASSQGGRNTGELFF.

The CDR3 coding sequence is TGTGCCAGCAGTTTAATGGGAGGCCAGCCCCAGCATTTT. Protein sequence: CASSLMGGQPQHF. This sequence joins TRBV27 and TRBJ1-5; D ambiguous. V was clipped by 2 bases and J by 7 bases, with 9 bases between them. The CDR3 is 13 amino acids. Germline CDR1 is MNHEY and CDR2 is SMNVEV (reference sequence).

The count of this clone is one. The chain couples TRBV6-1 to TRBJ2-1; D is perhaps TRBD1 (6 bases). The CDR3 runs 15 residues. Looked up from germline, CDR1 is MNHNS and CDR2 is SASEGT. Trimming left V 7 bases short and J 8 bases short, with 21 bases between. CDR3 nucleotides: TGTGCCAGCAAATTTGGTAGGGGGAGTGAGGATGAGCAGTTCTTC. Translation: CASKFGRGSEDEQFF.

The chain combines TRBV6-5 with TRBJ1-5; tentative D call: TRBD1 (5 bases). In germline, CDR1 is MNHEY, CDR2 SVGAGI. The V gene lost 7 bases and the J gene lost 4 bases, with 14 bases spanning the gap. The CDR3 consists of 14 residues. The CDR3 coding sequence is TGTGCCAGCAAGACAGACCCCTTAAATCAGCCCCAGCATTTT. Amino acids: CASKTDPLNQPQHF.

The table lists this clone with a count of one. The rearrangement uses TRBV15 and TRBJ1-5, with TRBD1 as a possible D gene (5 bases). Per germline, CDR1 LNHNV and CDR2 YYDKDF (reference sequence). The CDR3 spans 16 residues. Between the trimmed V and J ends, which lost 7 bases and 10 bases, there was a span of 26 bases. CDR3 DNA: TGTGCCACCACCAACGCCATGAGGACATCAATCAGCCCCCAGCATTTT. Its translation: CATTNAMRTSISPQHF.

The chain uses TRBV28 and TRBJ1-5; 8 nucleotides align to TRBD1. CDR1 and CDR2 from the germline V gene are MDHEN and SYDVKM. Unmatched junction bases numbered 23, after V lost 6 bases and J lost 4 bases. The CDR3 loop spans 20 amino acids. CDR3 protein: CASSFRNLPSGGTGNQPQHF. The CDR3 nucleotides are TGTGCCAGCAGCTTTCGGAACCTCCCAAGCGGCGGGACAGGTAATCAGCCCCAGCATTTT.

This clone was seen a handful of times. The chain joins TRBV5-1 to TRBJ2-1; 9 nucleotides align to TRBD1. The CDR3 sequence is 14 residues long. Per the germline V gene, CDR1 is SGHRS and CDR2 is YFSETQ. J gave up 8 bases and V 4 bases, and 7 bases lay outside the gene matches. As DNA, the CDR3 is TGCGCCAGCAGCGGCGGGACAGGGTATGATGAGCAGTTCTTC. This gives the protein CASSGGTGYDEQFF.

This clone occurred once. The chain joins TRBV7-9 to TRBJ1-5; D perhaps matches TRBD1 (6 bases). Between the trimmed V and J ends, which lost 6 bases and 0 bases, there was a span of 12 bases. CDR3 size: 15 residues. Germline-derived CDR1 and CDR2 are SEHNR and FQNEAQ (reference sequence). CDR3 bases: TGTGCCAGCAGTCGGGGGGGCAATAGCAATCAGCCCCAGCATTTT. Its translation: CASSRGGNSNQPQHF.

The chain combines TRBV10-3 with TRBJ1-1, with D possibly matching TRBD1 (6 bases). V shed 6 bases and J shed 1 base, with 9 bases lying between them. Germline lookup yields CDR1 ENHRY and CDR2 SYGVKD. The CDR3 length is 13 residues. The CDR3 bases are TGTGCCATCAGCCAGACAGGGAACACTGAAGCTTTCTTT. Protein sequence: CAISQTGNTEAFF.

The genes are TRBV15 and TRBJ2-5; D possibly corresponds to TRBD1 (7 bases). Trimming pared 3 bases from V and 5 bases from J, leaving 16 bases between. The CDR3 has 15 amino acids. Looked up from germline, CDR1 is LNHNV and CDR2 is YYDKDF (reference sequence). The CDR3 loop is CATSRERGTAETQYF. In DNA form, the CDR3 reads TGTGCCACCAGCAGGGAACGCGGGACAGCGGAGACCCAGTACTTC. Drawing the rest from reference TRBV15 and TRBJ2-5, the complete variable domain is DAMVIQNPRYQVTQFGKPVTLSCSQTLNHNVMYWYQQKSSQAPKLLFHYYDKDFNNEADTPDNFQSRRPNTSFCFLDIRSPGLGDTAMYLCATSRERGTAETQYFGPGTRLLVL.